This entry concerns a single T cell receptor beta chain. The antigen remains unidentified. Sorting with CD45RO/CCR7/CD25/CD127/CD95/CD27 yielded naive, central memory, regulatory and stem-like memory CD4+ cells. The data belong to a study of beta chain features in type 1 diabetes. The study, taken as a whole, reports: Type 1 diabetes patients had moderately but significantly shorter TCRB CDR3s in all four CD4+ subsets.

TCRB transcripts that were expressed got sequenced, as all of the isolated RNA had been reverse transcribed. About 3.6 million reads was the average for naive, central memory and regulatory T cell samples. Measured with immunoSEQ multiplex PCR; TCRdb has only the in-frame clones, and not every one. The data contain roughly 100,000 clones, around 30% of them singletons. The receptor's source is a woman in her late teens or twenties with type 1 diabetes. The sample taken for sequencing was central memory CD4+ T cells from blood.

The DNA for the CDR3 is TGTGCCATCCGGACTAGCGGGAGGGGGGAGACCCAGTACTTC. It encodes CAIRTSGRGETQYF. The genes are TRBV2 and TRBJ2-5; TRBD2 agrees at 15 bases. Germline V lookup: CDR1 SNHLY, CDR2 FYNNEI. Unmatched junction bases numbered 5, after V lost 10 bases and J lost 5 bases. There are 14 residues in the CDR3.